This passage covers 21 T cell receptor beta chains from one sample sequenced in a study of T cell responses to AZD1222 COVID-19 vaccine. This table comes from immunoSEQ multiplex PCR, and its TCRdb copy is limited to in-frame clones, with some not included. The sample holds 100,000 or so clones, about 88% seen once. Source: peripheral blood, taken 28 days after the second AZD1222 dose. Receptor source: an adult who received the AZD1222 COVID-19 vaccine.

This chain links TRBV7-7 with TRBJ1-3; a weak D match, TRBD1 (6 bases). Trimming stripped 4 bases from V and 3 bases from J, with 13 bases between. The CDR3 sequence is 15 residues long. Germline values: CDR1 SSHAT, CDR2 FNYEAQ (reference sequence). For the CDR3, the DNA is TGTGCCAGCAGCTGGGGGGCAGGGAGTGGAAACACCATATATTTT. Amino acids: CASSWGAGSGNTIYF.

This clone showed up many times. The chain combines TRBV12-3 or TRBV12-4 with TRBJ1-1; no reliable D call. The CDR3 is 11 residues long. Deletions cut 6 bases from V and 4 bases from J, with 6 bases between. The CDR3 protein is CASRGRTEAFF. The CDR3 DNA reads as TGTGCCAGCAGGGGCCGCACTGAAGCTTTCTTT.

The CDR3 nucleotides read TGTGCCAGCAGCTTAGTAACAGGACAACCCCACAATGAGCAGTTCTTC. Translated, it gives CASSLVTGQPHNEQFF. The gene calls are TRBV7-2 and TRBJ2-1; D possibly corresponds to TRBD1 (5 bases). CDR3 length: 16 residues. The germline V and J ends were trimmed by 1 base and 5 bases, with 15 bases remaining between them. CDR1 SGHTA and CDR2 FQGNSA come from the germline V gene.

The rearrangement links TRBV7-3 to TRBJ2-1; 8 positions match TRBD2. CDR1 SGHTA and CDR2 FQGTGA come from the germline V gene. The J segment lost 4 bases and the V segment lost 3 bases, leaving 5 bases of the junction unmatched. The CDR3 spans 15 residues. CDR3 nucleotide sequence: TGTGCCAGCAGCTTTGCTAGCGGGTTGTACAATGAGCAGTTCTTC. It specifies CASSFASGLYNEQFF.

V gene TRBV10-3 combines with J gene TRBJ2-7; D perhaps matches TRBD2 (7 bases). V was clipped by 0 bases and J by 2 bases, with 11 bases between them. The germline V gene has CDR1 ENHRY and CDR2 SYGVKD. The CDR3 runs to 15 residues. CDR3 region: CAISESTGGAYEQYF. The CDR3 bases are TGTGCCATCAGTGAGTCTACGGGGGGCGCCTACGAGCAGTACTTC.

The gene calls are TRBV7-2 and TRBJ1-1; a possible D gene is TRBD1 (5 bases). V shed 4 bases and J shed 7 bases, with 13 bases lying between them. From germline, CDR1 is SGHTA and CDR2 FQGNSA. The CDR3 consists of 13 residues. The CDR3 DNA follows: TGTGCCAGCAGCTGGGCATCCGACAGTGAAGCTTTCTTT. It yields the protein CASSWASDSEAFF.

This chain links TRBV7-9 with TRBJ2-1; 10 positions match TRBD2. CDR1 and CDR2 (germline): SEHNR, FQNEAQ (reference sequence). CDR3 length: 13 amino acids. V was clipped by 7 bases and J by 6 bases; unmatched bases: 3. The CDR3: CASTGLAANEQFF. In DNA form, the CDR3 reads TGTGCCAGCACCGGACTAGCGGCCAATGAGCAGTTCTTC.

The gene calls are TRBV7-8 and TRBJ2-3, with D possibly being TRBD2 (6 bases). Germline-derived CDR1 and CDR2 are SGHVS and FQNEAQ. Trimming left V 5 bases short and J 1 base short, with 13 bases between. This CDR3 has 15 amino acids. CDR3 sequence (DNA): TGTGCCAGCAGCCACCGAGGAGGGGGCACAGATACGCAGTATTTT. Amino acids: CASSHRGGGTDTQYF. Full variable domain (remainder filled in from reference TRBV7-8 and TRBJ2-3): GAGVSQSPRYKVAKRGQDVALRCDPISGHVSLFWYQQALGQGPEFLTYFQNEAQLDKSGLPSDRFFAERPEGSVSTLKIQRTQQEDSAVYLCASSHRGGGTDTQYFGPGTRLTVL.

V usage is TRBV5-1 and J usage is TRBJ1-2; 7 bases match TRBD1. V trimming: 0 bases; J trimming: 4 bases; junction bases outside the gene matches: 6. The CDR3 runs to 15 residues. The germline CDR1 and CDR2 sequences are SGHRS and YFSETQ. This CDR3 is CASSLEPAGGYGYTF. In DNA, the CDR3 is TGCGCCAGCAGCTTGGAGCCTGCAGGGGGCTATGGCTACACCTTC.

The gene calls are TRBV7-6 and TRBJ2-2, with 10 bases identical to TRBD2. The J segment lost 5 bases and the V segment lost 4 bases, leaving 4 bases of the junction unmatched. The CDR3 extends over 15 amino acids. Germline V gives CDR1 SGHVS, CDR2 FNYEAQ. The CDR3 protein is CASSSASGRTGELFF. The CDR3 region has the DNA TGTGCCAGCAGCTCCGCTAGCGGGAGAACCGGGGAGCTGTTTTTT.

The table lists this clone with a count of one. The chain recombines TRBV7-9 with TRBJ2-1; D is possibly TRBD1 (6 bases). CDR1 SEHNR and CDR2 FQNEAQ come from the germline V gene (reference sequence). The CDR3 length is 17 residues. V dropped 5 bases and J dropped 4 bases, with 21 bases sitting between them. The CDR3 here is CASSTPPTGTEYNEQFF. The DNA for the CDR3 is TGTGCCAGCAGCACCCCCCCTACAGGGACGGAGTACAATGAGCAGTTCTTC.

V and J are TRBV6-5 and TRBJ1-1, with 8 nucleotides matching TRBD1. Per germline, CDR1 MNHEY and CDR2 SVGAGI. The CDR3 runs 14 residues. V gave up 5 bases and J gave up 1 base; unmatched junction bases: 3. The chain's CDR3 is CASSMTGENTEAFF. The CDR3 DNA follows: TGTGCCAGCAGTATGACAGGGGAGAACACTGAAGCTTTCTTT.

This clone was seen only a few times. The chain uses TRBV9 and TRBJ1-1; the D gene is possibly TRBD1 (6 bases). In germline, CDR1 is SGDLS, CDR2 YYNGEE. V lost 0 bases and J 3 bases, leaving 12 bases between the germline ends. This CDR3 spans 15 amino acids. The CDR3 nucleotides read TGTGCCAGCAGCGTAGGCAAAGGGGGGTACACTGAAGCTTTCTTT. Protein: CASSVGKGGYTEAFF. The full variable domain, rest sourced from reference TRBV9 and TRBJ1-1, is DSGVTQTPKHLITATGQRVTLRCSPRSGDLSVYWYQQSLDQGLQFLIQYYNGEERAKGNILERFSAQQFPDLHSELNLSSLELGDSALYFCASSVGKGGYTEAFFGQGTRLTVV.

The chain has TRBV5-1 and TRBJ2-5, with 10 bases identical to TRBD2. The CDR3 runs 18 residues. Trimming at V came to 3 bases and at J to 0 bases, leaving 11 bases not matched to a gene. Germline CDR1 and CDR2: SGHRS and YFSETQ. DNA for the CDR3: TGCGCCAGCAGCTCATTCTCTAGCGGGAGAACCCACCAAGAGACCCAGTACTTC. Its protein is CASSSFSSGRTHQETQYF.

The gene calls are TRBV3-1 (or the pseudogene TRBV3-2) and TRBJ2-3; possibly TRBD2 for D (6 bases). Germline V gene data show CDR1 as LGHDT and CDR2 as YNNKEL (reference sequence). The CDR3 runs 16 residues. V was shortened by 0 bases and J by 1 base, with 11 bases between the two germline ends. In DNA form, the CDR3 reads TGTGCCAGCAGCCAAGATATCGGGGGAGGCACAGATACGCAGTATTTT. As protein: CASSQDIGGGTDTQYF.

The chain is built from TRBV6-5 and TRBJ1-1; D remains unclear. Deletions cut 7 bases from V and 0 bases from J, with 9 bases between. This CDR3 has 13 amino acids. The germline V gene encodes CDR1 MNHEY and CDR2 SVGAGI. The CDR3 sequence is CASNGGVNTEAFF. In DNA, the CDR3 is TGTGCCAGCAACGGCGGGGTGAACACTGAAGCTTTCTTT.

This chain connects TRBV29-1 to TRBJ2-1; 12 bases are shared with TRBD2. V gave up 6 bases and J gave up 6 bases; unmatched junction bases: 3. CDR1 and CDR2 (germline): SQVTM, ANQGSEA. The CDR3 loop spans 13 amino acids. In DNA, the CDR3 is TGCAGCGTCGGACTAGCGGGATTCAATGAGCAGTTCTTC. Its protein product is CSVGLAGFNEQFF.

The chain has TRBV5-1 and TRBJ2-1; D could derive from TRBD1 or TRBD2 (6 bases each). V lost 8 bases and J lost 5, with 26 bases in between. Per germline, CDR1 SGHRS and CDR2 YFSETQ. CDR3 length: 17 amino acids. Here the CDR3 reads CARDKTGLSATNNEQFF. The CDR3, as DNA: TGCGCCAGGGATAAGACAGGACTATCCGCGACTAACAATGAGCAGTTCTTC.

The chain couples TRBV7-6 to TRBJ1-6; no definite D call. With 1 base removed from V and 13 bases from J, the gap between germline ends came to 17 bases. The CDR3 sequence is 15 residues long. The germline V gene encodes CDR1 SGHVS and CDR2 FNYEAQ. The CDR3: CASSLDAGSRGPLHF. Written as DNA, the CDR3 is TGTGCCAGCAGCTTAGATGCTGGCTCCCGAGGCCCCCTCCACTTT.

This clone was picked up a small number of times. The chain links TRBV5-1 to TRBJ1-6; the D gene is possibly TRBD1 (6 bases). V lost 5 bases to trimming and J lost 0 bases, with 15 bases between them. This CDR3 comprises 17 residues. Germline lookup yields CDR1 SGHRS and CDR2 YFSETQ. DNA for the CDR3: TGCGCCAGCAGGCGACAGGAGGGATTCTCCTATAATTCACCCCTCCACTTT. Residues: CASRRQEGFSYNSPLHF.

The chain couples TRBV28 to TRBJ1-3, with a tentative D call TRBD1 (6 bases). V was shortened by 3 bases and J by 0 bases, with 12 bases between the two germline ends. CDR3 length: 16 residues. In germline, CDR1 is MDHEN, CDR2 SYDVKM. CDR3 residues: CASSFPGQISGNTIYF. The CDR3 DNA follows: TGTGCCAGCAGTTTTCCTGGACAGATCTCTGGAAACACCATATATTTT.